This T cell receptor (beta chain) was profiled in a study of regulatory T cells in long-lasting Graves disease. Time point in this sample: persistent/refractory GD, antithyroid drugs over 5 years with positive TRAb. RNA isolated from PBMCs was used to make the TCR library. Blood from the periphery, around 9.3 milliliters in all, was drawn into EDTA tubes. Per germline, CDR1 SGHTA and CDR2 FQGNSA. This CDR3 contains 13 residues. Trimming removed 2 bases from V and 8 bases from J, with 13 bases in between. Combining iRepertoire HTBI primers with Arm-PCR of CDR3 regions, the authors built TCR beta libraries. TCRdb re-analysed the multiplex PCR reads in MiXCR, keeping a single row per CDR3 protein. The table shows 500,000 to 800,000 distinct CDR3 sequences, with 30% occurring only once.

The chain couples TRBV7-2 to TRBJ2-7; D is ambiguous. Sequences were derived from peripheral blood mononuclear cells (PBMCs), sampled when the disease was refractory, from a patient treated with antithyroid drugs. This sequence was found in a female donor with Graves disease. CDR3 loop: CASSLLLLDKQYF. CDR3 DNA sequence: TGTGCCAGCAGCTTATTGCTACTCGACAAGCAGTACTTC.